One TCR beta chain is described in this entry. The clone's antigen remains unknown. Base-call qualities are not available, and no considerably larger clone is one nucleotide away. The data derive from a study of OX40 agonist ivuxolimab in advanced cancers. A note on the overall study: Ivuxolimab was a fully human IgG2 agonistic monoclonal antibody targeting the costimulatory receptor OX40 (CD134). In the dose-escalation cohort, about four fifths of patients were male, and the mean age was roughly 56 years with a range of roughly 20 to 79. Of the 50 or so patients in dose escalation, 19 had hepatocellular carcinoma, about 15 had melanoma, 9 had renal cell carcinoma and 9 had head and neck cancer. Partial responses occurred in three dose-escalation patients: two with cutaneous melanoma and one with hepatocellular carcinoma. The paper reports the monotherapy dose-escalation portion (N of about 52 patients) of the phase I ivuxolimab trial. Patients were allowed to have had prior anti-PD-1, anti-PD-L1 or anti-CTLA-4 therapy, and around two fifths of the dose-escalation patients had been treated with checkpoint inhibitors. Peripheral TCRbeta sequencing was intended to test whether TCR sequence diversity was altered and clonal T-cell expansion was caused by ivuxolimab. Intravenous ivuxolimab was administered to patients every 2 weeks at six dose levels: 0.01, 0.1, 0.3, 1.5, 3 and 10 mg/kg. Findings and caveats that apply to the study as a whole: Clonal expansion of both CD4+ and CD8+ blood T cells was observed from baseline to week 6 at doses 0.1 to 3.0 mg/kg. Low levels of normalized T-cell clonal expansion were also seen in some patients who did not respond. On average, CD8+ T cells showed more expanded clones than CD4+ T cells after ivuxolimab. The antigen specificity of the peripheral T cells that underwent clonal expansion was not determined. In the 0.1-3.0 mg/kg groups, partial responders had among the lowest normalized peripheral clonal expansion, particularly in CD8+ T cells.

The germline V gene (reference sequence) gives CDR1 as LNHDA and CDR2 as SQIVND. Ends trimmed: V by 6 bases, J by 2 bases; bases unmatched to a gene: 7. The CDR3 goes from the cysteine to the phenylalanine over 15 residues. The CDR3 DNA has 45 bases and is translated from base 1. The trial excluded patients who had a history of autoimmune disease or who were on systemic immunosuppression. Peripheral blood for TCR sequencing was collected from all dose cohorts at baseline, on cycle 4 day 1, and on cycle 7 day 1. The samples were drawn from a first-in-human, open-label, multicenter phase I dose-escalation trial of ivuxolimab. The trial enrolled adults with locally advanced or metastatic head and neck squamous cell, hepatocellular, melanoma or renal cell carcinoma. Before TCR sequencing, CD4+ and CD8+ T cells were separately sorted from peripheral blood. Genomic DNA was isolated from the sorted cells so that the TCRbeta CDR3 region could be sequenced. The immunoSEQ Assay was used for sequencing of TCRbeta CDR3 regions. The source is immuneACCESS, and TCRdb retained only in-frame sequences with V and J called. Part of the clones is not carried over; for the studies checked, unresolved V genes explain less than half of this, and the remainder is unexplained. The sample contains fewer than 65,000 clones, 80% to 90% of them found a single time. About 5% of the sample goes to the ten largest clones.

The V and J segments used are TRBV19 and TRBJ1-5; 7 central bases correspond to TRBD1. The receptor was derived from an adult with an advanced solid tumor such as melanoma, head and neck, liver or kidney cancer. The source material was CD4+ or CD8+ T cells sorted from blood, sampled in a trial of the OX40 agonist ivuxolimab. The CDR3 loop reads CASSPQGPGNQPQHF. The sequenced DNA: TGTGCCAGTAGCCCACAGGGGCCTGGCAATCAGCCCCAGCATTTT.